This T cell receptor beta chain was found in a study of T cells expressing NK-cell markers (dated by TCRdb to 2018 to 2020). Turning to the overall study: TCR beta-chain repertoires were profiled in sorted CD3+CD56+NKG2C+, CD3+CD56+NKG2C- and CD3+CD56-NKG2C+ T-cell subsets from several donors. Seven of the eight sequenced donors were HCMV-seropositive and one was HCMV-seronegative. The eight sequenced donors were randomly selected healthy volunteers, three men and five women. The libraries were sequenced on Illumina HiSeq 2000/2500, MiSeq or NextSeq, producing 2 x 150 bp reads. Broader findings and caveats from the paper: Those dominant clonotypes were again the most abundant among CD3+CD56-NKG2C+ cells in a handful of donors, at about 28.3-65%. For six donors, the dominant CD3+CD56+NKG2C+ clonotypes were among the top 10 CD8+ clonotypes and accounted for about 1.0-7.5% of CD8+ T cells. Whether the expanded NKG2C-expressing T cell clones were specific for HCMV antigens remained unclear.

Details on this clonotype: What antigen it recognizes has not been identified.

To determine HCMV serostatus, a commercial ELISA kit was used to detect HCMV-specific IgG in serum. Peripheral blood mononuclear cells were isolated from blood by Ficoll density gradient centrifugation. There are 16 amino acids in the CDR3, from cysteine to phenylalanine inclusive. Only the protein is available. Sequencer: Illumina HiSeq 2000. 5'RACE template switching, by which a universal primer site and unique molecular identifiers were added, was used to make TCR beta cDNA libraries. cDNA synthesis was primed from the TCR beta constant segment, followed by two successive PCR amplification steps. The authors' analysis ran thus. MIGEC handled demultiplexing of the reads and grouping by UMI, while MiTCR was used to assemble and quantify clonotypes. Only TCR cDNA sequences supported by at least two reads were kept to exclude erroneous sequences. Downstream repertoire analysis used the tcR package, and clonotypes were matched across fractions by CDR3 nucleotide sequence plus V segment. VDJmatch was used to annotate antigen specificity against VDJdb, with one amino acid substitution allowed in CDR3. Following TCRdb reprocessing, every CDR3 protein sequence forms one entry, and DNA is not provided. TCRdb, not the original authors, processed these V and J calls. In this sample's table one finds roughly 280,000 distinct CDR3 sequences. Jointly, the top ten make up roughly 0.4% of the sample.

The sequence was collected from a man in his late teens or twenties in good health. Donor details come from another sample of the same person, matched by shared clones. The receptor chain draws on TRBV12-3 or TRBV12-4 and TRBJ2-7; TCRdb selects TRBD1, and the lack of DNA leaves this call unchecked. Source material: blood T cells: a sorted CD56 or NKG2C T cell subset, CD4+ or CD8+ T cells, or bulk PBMC T cells (not recorded which). Here the CDR3 is given as CASSGIRGPRTYEQYF.